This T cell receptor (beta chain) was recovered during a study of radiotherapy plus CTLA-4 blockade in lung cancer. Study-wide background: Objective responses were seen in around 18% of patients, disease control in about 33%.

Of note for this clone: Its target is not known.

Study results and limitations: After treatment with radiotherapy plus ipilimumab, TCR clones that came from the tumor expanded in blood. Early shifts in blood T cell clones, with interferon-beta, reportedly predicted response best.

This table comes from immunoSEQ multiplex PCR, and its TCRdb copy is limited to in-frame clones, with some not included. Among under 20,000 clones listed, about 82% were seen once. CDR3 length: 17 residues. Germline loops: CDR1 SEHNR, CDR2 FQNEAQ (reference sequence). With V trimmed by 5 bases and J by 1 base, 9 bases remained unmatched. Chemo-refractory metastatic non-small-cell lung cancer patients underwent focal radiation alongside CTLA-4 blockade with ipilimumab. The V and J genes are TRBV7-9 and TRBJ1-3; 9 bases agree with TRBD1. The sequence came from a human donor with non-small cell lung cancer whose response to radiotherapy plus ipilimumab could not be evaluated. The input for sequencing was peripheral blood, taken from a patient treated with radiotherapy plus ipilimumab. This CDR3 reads CASSPGDRGRSGNTIYF. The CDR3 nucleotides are TGTGCCAGCAGCCCAGGCGACAGGGGGAGGTCTGGAAACACCATATATTTT.